Listed here are 8 T cell receptor beta chains from one sample, sequenced in a study of T cells in localized non-small cell lung cancer. Profiling relied on immunoSEQ multiplex PCR, and the TCRdb table lists in-frame clones only, not all of them. The table includes 35,000 or so clones, approximately 90% detected once. This specimen was peripheral blood, taken before any cancer treatment. Every receptor here comes from a woman aged 35-75 years with stage I lung adenocarcinoma.

V gene TRBV2 combines with J gene TRBJ2-2, with no clear D. The CDR3 consists of 15 residues. Germline V gives CDR1 SNHLY, CDR2 FYNNEI. V dropped 1 base and J dropped 3 bases, with 9 bases sitting between them. For the CDR3, the DNA is TGTGCCAGCAGTGAAGAGAGGCTAGACACCGGGGAGCTGTTTTTT. Residues: CASSEERLDTGELFF.

This clone was seen just once. The CDR3 region has the DNA TGTGCCAGCGGGTACAGTGTGAGGCAGTTCTTC. Protein sequence: CASGYSVRQFF. V gene TRBV2 combines with J gene TRBJ2-1; D gene ambiguous. CDR3 size: 11 residues. Trimming removed 8 bases from V and 12 bases from J, with 14 bases in between. Germline CDR1 is SNHLY and CDR2 is FYNNEI.

The rearrangement links TRBV19 to TRBJ1-1; maybe TRBD1 (6 bases). The ends were cut back, 5 bases at V and 5 bases at J, with 12 bases in the middle. Germline V gene sequence: CDR1 LNHDA, CDR2 SQIVND (reference sequence). CDR3 length: 13 amino acids. CDR3 DNA sequence: TGTGCCAGTAGTCTCAACAGGGCGACTGAAGCTTTCTTT. Its protein is CASSLNRATEAFF.

This clone occurred once. This chain connects TRBV7-2 to TRBJ2-1, with a possible D match to TRBD2 (6 bases). The V and J ends lost 2 bases and 2 bases respectively, with 13 bases between them. Germline CDR1 reads SGHTA; CDR2 reads FQGNSA. This CDR3 has 16 residues. DNA for the CDR3: TGTGCCAGCAGCTTAAGGTGGGCTAGCGCCTACAATGAGCAGTTCTTC. Residues: CASSLRWASAYNEQFF.

The rearrangement joins TRBV4-1 to TRBJ2-7; 12 positions match TRBD1. The CDR3 runs to 15 residues. In germline, CDR1 is MGHRA, CDR2 YSYEKL. V gave up 4 bases and J gave up 4 bases; unmatched junction bases: 5. The DNA of the CDR3 is TGCGCCAGCAGCCGTGGGACAGGGGGCACATACGAGCAGTACTTC. This sequence encodes CASSRGTGGTYEQYF.

The chain couples TRBV5-8 to TRBJ1-2; D uncertain. V was cut by 4 bases and J by 7 bases, with 14 bases left in between. Germline V lookup: CDR1 SGHTS, CDR2 YDEGEE. The CDR3 is 13 residues long. The DNA for the CDR3 is TGTGCCAGCAGCCCCACATGGCCATCTGGCTACACCTTC. Protein sequence: CASSPTWPSGYTF.

This clone was seen only a few times. V and J are TRBV28 and TRBJ2-3, with D possibly being TRBD1 or TRBD2 (5 bases each). Germline assignment: CDR1 MDHEN and CDR2 SYDVKM. The CDR3 consists of 13 residues. The germline V and J ends were trimmed by 2 bases and 5 bases, with 8 bases remaining between them. CDR3 region: CASSLQGVDTQYF. CDR3 in DNA: TGTGCCAGCAGTTTACAGGGAGTAGATACGCAGTATTTT.

This clone was seen once. The rearrangement links TRBV6-1 to TRBJ2-7, with TRBD2 matching 7 bases. Germline CDR1 is MNHNS and CDR2 is SASEGT. With V trimmed by 7 bases and J by 3 bases, 6 bases remained unmatched. The CDR3 length is 13 residues. The CDR3 DNA sequence: TGTGCCAGCATCCCGGGGGGTAGCTACGAGCAGTACTTC. As protein: CASIPGGSYEQYF.